A selection of T cell receptor beta chains follows, all from one sample in a study of glioma-infiltrating T cells. TCRdb fed the multiplex PCR reads into MiXCR, producing one record per CDR3 protein. Found here are over 140,000 distinct CDR3 sequences, around 40% of them singletons; the top ten hold 20%. Sequencing was carried out using glioma tissue, nonneoplastic brain tissue, or PBMCs (not recorded which). The source of these receptors is a human donor with low-grade glioma or glioblastoma, undergoing nonglioma brain surgery, or in good health (not recorded which). CDR3s include the opening cysteine and the closing phenylalanine or tryptophan. A D gene is named only where the DNA matches it firmly. Only part of the rows carry a size: once, few, many, or a class if the clone is expanded.

>TRBJ2-1|TRBV4-2|-|TRBD2
CASSTSGTSGGVLYNEQFF
TGTGCCAGCAGTACCTCTGGGACTAGCGGGGGGGTACTCTACAATGAGCAGTTCTTC
>TRBJ1-3|TRBV7-8|few|-
CASSLHRAAGNTIYF
TGTGCCAGCAGCTTACACAGGGCAGCTGGAAACACCATATATTTT
>TRBJ2-1|TRBV2|-|-
CASGWILEQFF
TGTGCCAGCGGCTGGATACTCGAGCAGTTCTTC
>TRBJ2-7|TRBV6-1|few|TRBD1
CASSEPGTGFFEQYF
TGTGCCAGCAGTGAACCAGGGACAGGGTTTTTCGAGCAGTACTTC
>TRBJ1-1|TRBV6-2/TRBV6-3|few|-
CASSYERLRVRSTEAFF
TGTGCCAGCAGTTACGAAAGATTACGAGTACGTAGCACTGAAGCTTTCTTT
>TRBJ2-1|TRBV6-1|-|-
CASSHPGDYNEQFF
TGTGCCAGCAGTCATCCAGGGGACTACAATGAGCAGTTCTTC
>TRBJ2-7|TRBV27|-|-
CASSLSADSTYEQYF
TGTGCCAGCAGTTTATCCGCAGATAGCACCTACGAGCAGTACTTC
>TRBJ2-1|TRBV3-1|few|TRBD2
CASSREAGAYNEQFF
TGTGCCAGCAGCAGGGAAGCGGGAGCTTACAATGAGCAGTTCTTC
>TRBJ1-2|TRBV7-9|-|-
CASSFQSYGYTF
TGTGCCAGCAGCTTTCAATCCTATGGCTACACCTTC
>TRBJ1-2|TRBV6-5|-|-
CASSSSGSDYGYTF
TGTGCCAGCAGTTCTTCAGGTAGTGACTATGGCTACACCTTC
>TRBJ2-7|TRBV6-5|-|TRBD1
CASSSLGTGYEQYF
TGTGCCAGCAGTTCCCTAGGGACAGGTTACGAGCAGTACTTC
>TRBJ2-1|TRBV20-1|once|TRBD2
CSARPSGRVEEHFF
TGCAGTGCTAGGCCTAGCGGGAGGGTAGAGGAGCATTTCTTC
>TRBJ1-1|TRBV24-1|few|-
CATSTGNTEAFF
TGTGCCACCAGTACAGGGAACACTGAAGCTTTCTTT
>TRBJ2-7|TRBV10-1|many|-
CASSDQNEQYF
TGCGCCAGCAGTGATCAGAACGAGCAGTACTTC
>TRBJ2-7|TRBV29-1|once|TRBD2
CSVRSGSGEQYF
TGCAGCGTTCGTAGCGGGAGCGGGGAGCAGTACTTC
>TRBJ1-5|TRBV4-1|-|-
CASSQDLGAIYSNQPQHF
TGCGCCAGCAGCCAAGATCTAGGAGCAATTTATAGCAATCAGCCCCAGCATTTT
>TRBJ1-1|TRBV18|-|-
CASSQGRDTEAFF
TGTGCCAGCAGTCAGGGACGGGACACTGAAGCTTTCTTT
>TRBJ2-2|TRBV6-1|few|-
CASSEQGPANTGELFF
TGTGCCAGCAGTGAACAGGGGCCCGCGAACACCGGGGAGCTGTTTTTT
>TRBJ1-5|TRBV20-1|-|-
CSAQRTGTTRNQPQHF
TGCAGCGCCCAGAGAACAGGGACGACACGCAATCAGCCCCAGCATTTT
>TRBJ2-7|TRBV6-1|-|-
CASSEAGWASDF
TGTGCCAGCAGTGAAGCAGGGTGGGCCTCCGACTTC
>TRBJ1-2|TRBV20-1|few|TRBD1
CSAGHRTGIGGYTF
TGCAGTGCTGGACACCGGACAGGGATAGGCGGCTACACCTTC
>TRBJ2-1|TRBV7-2|-|-
CASSLTGDPYNEQFF
TGTGCCAGCAGCTTAACAGGTGACCCCTACAATGAGCAGTTCTTC
>TRBJ1-5|TRBV7-6|-|-
CASTTRAPYPRGVFNQPQHF
TGTGCCAGCACCACCCGGGCACCCTACCCCAGGGGTGTATTTAATCAGCCCCAGCATTTT
>TRBJ1-1|TRBV7-8|few|-
CASSSDWTPNTEAFF
TGTGCCAGCAGCTCCGATTGGACACCTAACACTGAAGCTTTCTTT
>TRBJ2-5|TRBV7-9|few|-
CASSLVKGGETQYF
TGTGCCAGCAGCTTGGTGAAGGGAGGAGAGACCCAGTACTTC
>TRBJ1-1|TRBV4-3|-|-
CASSQVKGSSNTEAFF
TGCGCCAGCAGCCAAGTAAAAGGCTCCTCGAACACTGAAGCTTTCTTT
>TRBJ2-7|TRBV4-1|few|-
CASSQPGRPYEQYF
TGCGCCAGCAGCCAACCGGGACGGCCCTACGAGCAGTACTTC
>TRBJ1-1|TRBV6-1|-|-
CASSEYIFTEAFF
TGTGCCAGCAGTGAGTACATTTTCACTGAAGCTTTCTTT
>TRBJ1-3|TRBV7-2|few|-
CASSMIDSGNTIYF
TGTGCCAGCAGCATGATTGACTCTGGAAACACCATATATTTT
>TRBJ2-5|TRBV20-1|-|-
CSAGRGLVVGETQYF
TGCAGTGCAGGAAGGGGATTGGTTGTCGGGGAGACCCAGTACTTC
>TRBJ2-1|TRBV7-2|few|TRBD2
CASSSRLAGYNEQFF
TGTGCCAGCAGCTCTCGACTAGCGGGATACAATGAGCAGTTCTTC
>TRBJ1-1|TRBV4-2|-|-
CASSQVFVGSGKNTEAFF
TGTGCCAGCAGCCAAGTTTTCGTCGGGTCAGGGAAGAACACTGAAGCTTTCTTT
>TRBJ2-5|TRBV7-2|few|TRBD2
CASSDDGGSLETQYF
TGTGCCAGCAGCGATGACGGGGGGTCTCTAGAGACCCAGTACTTC
>TRBJ1-5|TRBV27|many|-
CASSFGGGDQPQHF
TGTGCCAGCAGTTTTGGGGGGGGCGATCAGCCCCAGCATTTT
>TRBJ2-3|TRBV9|-|TRBD2
CASRERDSSSNTQYF
TGTGCCAGCAGAGAGCGGGACTCCTCCTCAAATACGCAGTATTTT
>TRBJ2-1|TRBV25-1|few|-
CASSELGGSYNEQFF
TGTGCCAGCAGTGAATTAGGGGGTTCCTACAATGAGCAGTTCTTC
>TRBJ2-3|TRBV20-1|few|-
CSEGKDTDTQYF
TGCAGTGAAGGGAAGGACACAGATACGCAGTATTTT
>TRBJ2-3|TRBV6-6|-|-
CASSYVSGKDTQYF
TGTGCCAGCAGTTACGTGTCTGGTAAAGATACGCAGTATTTT
>TRBJ2-5|TRBV7-8|-|TRBD2
CASSQFLGLAGAQETQYF
TGTGCCAGCAGCCAGTTTTTAGGACTAGCGGGGGCCCAAGAGACCCAGTACTTC
>TRBJ2-1|TRBV12-3/TRBV12-4|few|-
CASNIRTYNEQFF
TGTGCCAGCAATATCCGAACCTACAATGAGCAGTTCTTC
>TRBJ2-7|TRBV20-1|-|-
CSARDWQTYEQYF
TGCAGTGCTAGAGATTGGCAAACCTACGAGCAGTACTTC
>TRBJ2-7|TRBV6-5|-|-
CASHRDLSYEQYF
TGCGCCAGCCACCGGGACCTCTCCTACGAGCAGTACTTC
>TRBJ1-1|TRBV7-9|few|-
CASSPPRDTEAFF
TGTGCCAGCAGCCCACCCCGGGACACTGAAGCTTTCTTT
>TRBJ2-4|TRBV7-2|-|-
CARSYGQSFQYF
TGTGCCCGCAGTTACGGACAGAGCTTTCAGTACTTC